Detailed here is one T cell receptor beta chain. V was shortened by 2 bases and J by 3 bases, with 11 bases between the two germline ends. Germline assignment: CDR1 MNHNS and CDR2 SASEGT. The CDR3 has 14 amino acids. The sample comes from a study of cytomegalovirus exposure and HLA in healthy donors. The data were produced by immunoSEQ multiplex PCR, yet TCRdb's version contains in-frame clones alone and is incomplete. The sample has about 180,000 clones, approximately 90% seen once. The specimen sequenced was PBMCs. The receptor was isolated from a woman aged 30 to 39 in good health and CMV-seronegative. This chain joins TRBV6-1 and TRBJ2-7, with D possibly matching TRBD2 (6 bases). CDR3 bases: TGTGCCAGCAGTGAATCTAGCGCGGACTACGAGCAGTACTTC. Translating gives CASSESSADYEQYF.